The T cell receptor beta chain described here comes from a study of shared clonotypes between healthy human individuals. A note on this clone: As yet, its antigen is unknown.

CDR3 length: 14 amino acids. Trimming at V came to 5 bases and at J to 8 bases, leaving 6 bases not matched to a gene. Germline V lookup: CDR1 MNHEY, CDR2 SVGAGI. Study-wide findings and caveats: An expected dependence of interdonor clonotype sharing on sequencing depth was noted.

This table comes from immunoSEQ multiplex PCR, and its TCRdb copy is limited to in-frame clones, with some not included. The sample includes a few million clones, around 92% of them seen just once. This sequence was found in a young man in good health. Some clones in this sample may be carry-over from other donors' samples. The material sequenced was naive CD4+ T cells from PBMCs. Subset indicated: CD45RA+ positively selected. The chain recombines TRBV6-5 with TRBJ1-4; 9 bases are shared with TRBD1. The CDR3 here is CASSTTGGGEKLFF. As DNA, the CDR3 is TGTGCCAGCAGTACCACAGGGGGCGGCGAAAAACTGTTTTTT.